These 9 T cell receptor beta chains came from one sample sequenced in a study of blood T cell repertoires in COVID-19. The protocol was immunoSEQ multiplex PCR, while the TCRdb copy is restricted to in-frame clones and leaves out a portion. This table has approximately 160,000 clones, roughly 80% appearing once. The sequencing sample was made of peripheral blood. The receptors were sampled from a man in his 70s with acute or convalescent COVID-19.

This clone was detected only once. The chain employs TRBV2 and TRBJ1-2; the D gene is possibly TRBD1 (6 bases). This CDR3 spans 14 amino acids. The V gene lost 1 base and the J gene lost 7 bases, with 13 bases spanning the gap. Germline V gene sequence: CDR1 SNHLY, CDR2 FYNNEI. CDR3 bases: TGTGCCAGCAGTGAAGAACAGGGCGGGGGTGGCTACACCTTC. Its protein is CASSEEQGGGGYTF.

This rearrangement joins TRBV27 to TRBJ2-7; D may be TRBD1 (5 bases). V lost 2 bases, J lost 2 bases, and 13 bases lay in between. Germline V gene sequence: CDR1 MNHEY, CDR2 SMNVEV (reference sequence). The CDR3 runs to 15 residues. The CDR3 loop is CASSLQGSPTYEQYF. DNA for the CDR3: TGTGCCAGCAGTTTACAGGGTTCCCCCACCTACGAGCAGTACTTC.

The gene calls are TRBV5-1 and TRBJ2-1, with a weak D call TRBD1 (6 bases). Germline V lookup: CDR1 SGHRS, CDR2 YFSETQ. This CDR3 region has 15 residues. V dropped 5 bases and J dropped 3 bases, with 15 bases sitting between them. CDR3 nucleotide sequence: TGCGCCAGCAGTTGGACAGTACGGAACTACAATGAGCAGTTCTTC. This codes for CASSWTVRNYNEQFF.

V and J are TRBV5-1 and TRBJ2-3; 13 nucleotides match TRBD2. V lost 4 bases, J lost 10 bases, and 6 bases stayed unmatched. Germline CDR1 SGHRS, CDR2 YFSETQ. This CDR3 region has 14 residues. The CDR3 reads CASSVGTSGDAQYF. The CDR3 DNA reads as TGCGCCAGCAGCGTCGGGACTAGCGGGGATGCGCAGTATTTT.

This sequence joins TRBV28 and TRBJ2-3, with a weak D call TRBD2 (6 bases). V gave up 8 bases and J gave up 2 bases, with 14 bases separating them. The CDR3 covers 14 residues. Germline CDR1 MDHEN, CDR2 SYDVKM. In nucleotides, the CDR3 is TGTGCCAGCCGTAGCGGATTCCACACAGATACGCAGTATTTT. It yields the protein CASRSGFHTDTQYF. The full variable domain, its missing parts supplied by reference TRBV28 and TRBJ2-3, is DVKVTQSSRYLVKRTGEKVFLECVQDMDHENMFWYRQDPGLGLRLIYFSYDVKMKEKGDIPEGYSVSREKKERFSLILESASTNQTSMYLCASRSGFHTDTQYFGPGTRLTVL.

V is TRBV5-1 and J is TRBJ1-4; D not resolved. Germline V gives CDR1 SGHRS, CDR2 YFSETQ. This CDR3 contains 14 residues. V was clipped by 0 bases and J by 3 bases, with 6 bases between them. The CDR3 loop reads CASSLAGPNEKLFF. CDR3 DNA: TGCGCCAGCAGCTTGGCTGGGCCTAATGAAAAACTGTTTTTT.

This chain links TRBV15 with TRBJ2-3; TRBD1 aligns across 9 bases. The trim removed 3 bases at V and 4 bases at J, leaving 2 bases unmatched. Germline-derived CDR1 and CDR2 are LNHNV and YYDKDF (reference sequence). CDR3 length: 14 residues. The CDR3 here is CATSRGQGADTQYF. CDR3 DNA: TGTGCCACCAGCAGGGGACAGGGTGCAGATACGCAGTATTTT. Based on the CDR3 plus reference TRBV15 and TRBJ2-3, the full variable domain is DAMVIQNPRYQVTQFGKPVTLSCSQTLNHNVMYWYQQKSSQAPKLLFHYYDKDFNNEADTPDNFQSRRPNTSFCFLDIRSPGLGDTAMYLCATSRGQGADTQYFGPGTRLTVL.

The chain combines TRBV5-4 with TRBJ1-2; perhaps TRBD1 as D (6 bases). The CDR3 has 14 amino acids. V gave up 2 bases and J gave up 5 bases, with 13 bases separating them. Per the germline V gene, CDR1 is SGHNT and CDR2 is YYREEE (reference sequence). DNA of the CDR3: TGTGCCAGCAGCTTAGGGGGGGCGAAATATGGCTACACCTTC. It is translated as CASSLGGAKYGYTF.

The chain has TRBV19 and TRBJ2-3, with TRBD2 matching over 13 bases. V shed 4 bases and J 2 bases; nucleotides not matched to a gene: 9. The CDR3 runs 18 residues. The germline V gene has CDR1 LNHDA and CDR2 SQIVND (reference sequence). The CDR3 loop is CASSRGTSGIPYTDTQYF. The CDR3 DNA is TGTGCCAGTAGTAGGGGGACTAGCGGGATTCCCTACACAGATACGCAGTATTTT.